This T cell receptor (beta chain) was obtained from a study of blood T cells in healthy people across ages. General observations from the study: Considered underestimates were the diversity estimates obtained from one million T cells.

On this clonotype: No antigen is known for it.

The second PCR ran roughly 6 to 11 cycles with a sample-barcoded 5' primer and J-beta primers. The template-switch adaptor was a 5' adaptor with 12 random nucleotides. It tagged each cDNA molecule. TCRdb analysed the 5' RACE reads with MiXCR anew, one entry per CDR3 protein. Among nearly 1 million distinct CDR3 sequences listed, roughly 47% were seen once. A minimum of 7 million PBMCs was isolated per sample. Total RNA extraction produced at least 5.5 micrograms (per sample) for the study. Unmatched junction bases numbered 15, after V lost 4 bases and J lost 5 bases. The CDR3 is made up of 17 amino acids. Germline V gene sequence: CDR1 MGHDK, CDR2 SYGVNS.

This TCR was recovered from a woman aged 60-70 years in good health. This rearrangement joins TRBV25-1 to TRBJ2-5, with 8 bases identical to TRBD1. Sequenced material: blood. The CDR3 spells CASSGAVPPGGYETQYF. CDR3 in DNA: TGTGCCAGCAGTGGCGCAGTCCCCCCAGGGGGCTATGAGACCCAGTACTTC.